The 29 T cell receptor beta chains given below trace back to one sample, sequenced in a study of cytomegalovirus exposure and HLA in healthy donors. Only in-frame clones appear in the TCRdb table, and some are missing; sequencing was by immunoSEQ multiplex PCR. The data show about 130,000 clones, more than 70% seen once. The specimen was PBMCs. These receptors all come from a man aged 25 to 40 in good health and CMV-seronegative.

The chain links TRBV5-5 to TRBJ2-7; 11 nucleotides match TRBD1. Per germline, CDR1 SGHKS and CDR2 YYEKEE (reference sequence). This CDR3 has 15 residues. V lost 4 bases, J lost 3 bases, and 6 bases stayed unmatched. DNA of the CDR3: TGTGCCAGCAGCGATACCGGGACAGGGGGCTACGAGCAGTACTTC. This encodes CASSDTGTGGYEQYF. The whole variable domain, filled in from reference TRBV5-5 and TRBJ2-7, reads DAGVTQSPTHLIKTRGQQVTLRCSPISGHKSVSWYQQVLGQGPQFIFQYYEKEERGRGNFPDRFSARQFPNYSSELNVNALLLGDSALYLCASSDTGTGGYEQYFGPGTRLTVT.

The chain is built from TRBV5-1 and TRBJ2-5; D is possibly TRBD2 (6 bases). CDR1 and CDR2 from the germline V gene are SGHRS and YFSETQ. CDR3 length equals 15 residues. Trimming removed 2 bases from V and 0 bases from J, with 11 bases in between. The CDR3 loop is CASSFSGSYQETQYF. The DNA for the CDR3 is TGCGCCAGCAGCTTCAGCGGGTCGTACCAAGAGACCCAGTACTTC.

This clone was counted between two and nine times. This sequence joins TRBV2 and TRBJ1-6, with TRBD1 identical over 7 bases. Germline CDR1 is SNHLY and CDR2 is FYNNEI. This CDR3 is built from 14 residues. With V trimmed by 6 bases and J by 7 bases, 6 bases remained unmatched. CDR3 region: CASRISGGNSPLHF. The CDR3 coding sequence is TGTGCCAGCAGGATCTCAGGGGGAAATTCACCCCTCCACTTT.

The rearrangement joins TRBV7-9 to TRBJ2-7; D is possibly TRBD2 (5 bases). Germline assignment: CDR1 SEHNR and CDR2 FQNEAQ (reference sequence). V lost 5 bases and J 6 bases, leaving 26 bases between the germline ends. The CDR3 length is 17 residues. CDR3 bases: TGTGCCAGCAGCGACGGAAAGAGGGAATATAACGTGGGCGAGCAGTACTTC. Amino acids: CASSDGKREYNVGEQYF.

V usage is TRBV5-1 and J usage is TRBJ2-7; tentative D call: TRBD1 (7 bases). The V gene lost 0 bases and the J gene lost 5 bases, with 15 bases spanning the gap. Germline V gene lookup returns CDR1 SGHRS and CDR2 YFSETQ. The CDR3 covers 15 residues. CDR3 amino acids: CASSLDKTGRNEQYF. The CDR3 DNA follows: TGCGCCAGCAGCTTGGACAAGACAGGGAGGAACGAGCAGTACTTC.

This chain connects TRBV9 to TRBJ2-3; D unresolved. This CDR3 region has 15 residues. Germline CDR1 is SGDLS and CDR2 is YYNGEE. V lost 4 bases and J lost 4, with 16 bases in between. In DNA form, the CDR3 reads TGTGCCAGCAGCTCCAATACCGGTGCCTCAGATACGCAGTATTTT. Protein sequence: CASSSNTGASDTQYF.

CDR3 in amino acids: CASSSAGRAGANVLTF. CDR3 in DNA: TGTGCCAGCTCATCAGCCGGCAGGGCTGGGGCCAACGTCCTGACTTTC. The chain links TRBV18 to TRBJ2-6; D might be TRBD1 (5 bases). Looked up from germline, CDR1 is KGHSH and CDR2 is LQKENI. Trimming took 5 bases from V and 2 from J, leaving 13 bases between them. CDR3 length: 16 residues.

The chain employs TRBV9 and TRBJ1-3; D is unclear. Germline CDR1 reads SGDLS; CDR2 reads YYNGEE. Trimming took off 4 bases at V and 1 base at J, with 18 bases between the two ends. The CDR3 has 17 residues. The CDR3 DNA reads as TGTGCCAGCAGCCCACACTCGGAGCCACCTTCTGGAAACACCATATATTTT. Its translation: CASSPHSEPPSGNTIYF. Together with reference TRBV9 and TRBJ1-3, the CDR3 gives the full variable domain: DSGVTQTPKHLITATGQRVTLRCSPRSGDLSVYWYQQSLDQGLQFLIQYYNGEERAKGNILERFSAQQFPDLHSELNLSSLELGDSALYFCASSPHSEPPSGNTIYFGEGSWLTVV.

The V and J genes are TRBV27 and TRBJ2-1; tentatively, D is TRBD2 (5 bases). The length of the CDR3 is 14 residues. Trimming stripped 4 bases from V and 5 bases from J, with 12 bases between. Germline CDR1 is MNHEY and CDR2 is SMNVEV (reference sequence). CDR3: CASSYRLSHNEQFF. The CDR3 DNA reads as TGTGCCAGCAGTTACCGACTAAGTCACAATGAGCAGTTCTTC.

The table lists this clone with many counts. The V call is TRBV6-5, the J call TRBJ1-2, with unresolved D. V was shortened by 0 bases and J by 3 bases, with 11 bases between the two germline ends. Germline V gene lookup returns CDR1 MNHEY and CDR2 SVGAGI. The length of the CDR3 is 15 residues. The CDR3 nucleotides read TGTGCCAGCAGTTACTCGAATTGGCCAGACTATGGCTACACCTTC. It is translated as CASSYSNWPDYGYTF.

The chain carries TRBV7-2 and TRBJ2-7; D uncertain. The V gene lost 1 base and the J gene lost 5 bases, with 6 bases spanning the gap. CDR3 length: 12 amino acids. Germline V gives CDR1 SGHTA, CDR2 FQGNSA. CDR3 nucleotide sequence: TGTGCCAGCAGCTTAGTACTAAACGAGCAGTACTTC. Amino acid sequence: CASSLVLNEQYF.

The CDR3 region has the DNA TGTGCCAGCATTTTCGGGACTGAACTCTCAGGCTACACCTTC. Residues: CASIFGTELSGYTF. V usage is TRBV6-1 and J usage is TRBJ1-2; TRBD1 is a possible D gene (5 bases). The CDR3 consists of 14 residues. From germline, CDR1 is MNHNS and CDR2 SASEGT. Trimming cost V 7 bases and J 8 bases, with 20 bases left between them.

This clone appeared a few times. This sequence joins TRBV18 and TRBJ1-2; tentative D call: TRBD1 (5 bases). V lost 0 bases and J lost 6, with 20 bases in between. CDR3 length equals 17 residues. The germline V gene encodes CDR1 KGHSH and CDR2 LQKENI. CDR3 in DNA: TGTGCCAGCTCACCACCGATAGGGGCCGACAACATTAATGGCTACACCTTC. Translating gives CASSPPIGADNINGYTF.

The chain's CDR3 is CASSLVEDGLAGGSGVQFF. The CDR3 coding sequence is TGTGCCAGCAGCTTAGTTGAGGATGGACTGGCGGGAGGCTCCGGGGTGCAGTTCTTC. The chain couples TRBV11-2 to TRBJ2-1; 8 bases map to TRBD2. The germline gives CDR1 SGHAT, CDR2 FQNNGV. Germline trimming cut 1 base from V and 12 bases from J; bases unmatched to any gene: 23. This CDR3 is built from 19 residues.

This clone was seen just once. The V call is TRBV29-1, the J call TRBJ2-5; TRBD1 matches 7 bases. The CDR3 is made up of 11 amino acids. CDR1 and CDR2 from the germline V gene are SQVTM and ANQGSEA. With V trimmed by 7 bases and J by 4 bases, 3 bases remained unmatched. The CDR3 DNA reads as TGCAGCGGAGGACAGGTAGAGACCCAGTACTTC. Its translation: CSGGQVETQYF.

CDR3 amino acids: CASSLHRISLETQYF. CDR3 in DNA: TGTGCCAGCAGCCTGCACAGGATAAGTTTGGAGACCCAGTACTTC. V is TRBV11-2 and J is TRBJ2-5; maybe TRBD1 (5 bases). This CDR3 is built from 15 residues. V was trimmed by 5 bases and J by 5 bases, leaving 18 bases between them. Per germline, CDR1 SGHAT and CDR2 FQNNGV. Complete variable domain (other parts from reference TRBV11-2 and TRBJ2-5): EAGVAQSPRYKIIEKRQSVAFWCNPISGHATLYWYQQILGQGPKLLIQFQNNGVVDDSQLPKDRFSAERLKGVDSTLKIQPAKLEDSAVYLCASSLHRISLETQYFGPGTRLLVL.

The sample holds one count of this clone. V is TRBV7-7 and J is TRBJ2-1, with TRBD1 matching over 8 bases. V lost 5 bases and J lost 2; bases outside the gene matches: 8. Germline CDR1 is SSHAT and CDR2 is FNYEAQ (reference sequence). This CDR3 is built from 16 residues. CDR3: CASSPRDRIAYNEQFF. CDR3 in DNA: TGTGCCAGCAGCCCAAGGGACAGGATAGCCTACAATGAGCAGTTCTTC. The entire variable domain, with the rest obtained from reference TRBV7-7 and TRBJ2-1, is as follows: GAGVSQSPRYKVTKRGQDVTLRCDPISSHATLYWYQQALGQGPEFLTYFNYEAQPDKSGLPSDRFSAERPEGSISTLTIQRTEQRDSAMYRCASSPRDRIAYNEQFFGPGTRLTVL.

The chain has TRBV7-9 and TRBJ2-5; 12 bases are shared with TRBD2. Per germline, CDR1 SEHNR and CDR2 FQNEAQ (reference sequence). The CDR3 consists of 15 residues. Trimming removed 8 bases from V and 4 bases from J; junction bases left unmatched: 8. The CDR3 reads CASRLAGGPRETQYF. CDR3 bases: TGTGCCAGCCGGCTAGCGGGAGGGCCTAGAGAGACCCAGTACTTC. The variable domain in full, with the rest retrieved from reference TRBV7-9 and TRBJ2-5, is DTGVSQNPRHKITKRGQNVTFRCDPISEHNRLYWYRQTLGQGPEFLTYFQNEAQLEKSRLLSDRFSAERPKGSFSTLEIQRTEQGDSAMYLCASRLAGGPRETQYFGPGTRLLVL.

The gene calls are TRBV5-4 and TRBJ2-5; 9 nucleotides align to TRBD2. Trimming at V came to 1 base and at J to 5 bases, leaving 3 bases not matched to a gene. CDR3 size: 14 residues. CDR1 is SGHNT and CDR2 is YYREEE in the germline V gene (reference sequence). The CDR3 loop reads CASSLRSGRETQYF. CDR3 DNA sequence: TGTGCCAGCAGCTTGAGGAGCGGGAGGGAGACCCAGTACTTC.

This sequence joins TRBV30 and TRBJ1-1; possibly TRBD1 for D (6 bases). The V gene's germline CDR1 is GTSNPN and CDR2 SVGIG (reference sequence). The CDR3 has 16 residues. V was cut by 7 bases and J by 0 bases, with 21 bases left in between. The CDR3 DNA follows: TGTGCCTTAAATACTACAGGGCCCCCTTTGAACACTGAAGCTTTCTTT. Translation gives CALNTTGPPLNTEAFF.

V usage is TRBV29-1 and J usage is TRBJ1-1, with a weak D call TRBD1 (6 bases). This CDR3 comprises 14 residues. From germline, CDR1 is SQVTM and CDR2 ANQGSEA. Trimming left V 2 bases short and J 1 base short, with 11 bases between. The CDR3 DNA reads TGCAGCGTTGAAATCAGGGGCGAGAACACTGAAGCTTTCTTT. Translating gives CSVEIRGENTEAFF.

This clone was observed a single time. The chain employs TRBV15 and TRBJ2-5, with D perhaps matching TRBD2 (6 bases). Germline values: CDR1 LNHNV, CDR2 YYDKDF (reference sequence). The V gene lost 2 bases and the J gene lost 1 base, with 14 bases spanning the gap. The CDR3 length is 16 residues. The CDR3 sequence: CATSRTQLAVQETQYF. In DNA, the CDR3 is TGTGCCACCAGCAGAACTCAACTAGCAGTCCAAGAGACCCAGTACTTC. Combining the CDR3 with reference TRBV15 and TRBJ2-5 gives the whole variable domain DAMVIQNPRYQVTQFGKPVTLSCSQTLNHNVMYWYQQKSSQAPKLLFHYYDKDFNNEADTPDNFQSRRPNTSFCFLDIRSPGLGDTAMYLCATSRTQLAVQETQYFGPGTRLLVL.

The chain carries TRBV9 and TRBJ2-3; TRBD2 matches 11 bases. V trimming: 4 bases; J trimming: 2 bases; junction bases outside the gene matches: 9. Germline CDR1 SGDLS, CDR2 YYNGEE. The CDR3 consists of 17 residues. CDR3 sequence: CASSPPGLAEYTDTQYF. The CDR3 DNA reads as TGTGCCAGCAGCCCGCCGGGACTAGCGGAATACACAGATACGCAGTATTTT.

The chain couples TRBV18 to TRBJ2-7; D gene unclear. The V and J ends lost 2 bases and 6 bases respectively, with 11 bases between them. The CDR3 length is 13 residues. Looked up from germline, CDR1 is KGHSH and CDR2 is LQKENI. The CDR3 sequence: CASSPGAQREQYF. In DNA, the CDR3 is TGTGCCAGCTCACCAGGAGCCCAACGCGAGCAGTACTTC.

The chain has TRBV7-2 and TRBJ1-4; D is uncertain. The CDR3 contains 13 residues. Trimming stripped 5 bases from V and 8 bases from J, with 12 bases between. Germline CDR1 reads SGHTA; CDR2 reads FQGNSA. The CDR3, as DNA: TGTGCCAGCAGCACGGGGTCCGTGGAAAAACTGTTTTTT. Encoded protein: CASSTGSVEKLFF.

This clone was counted a few times. The chain has TRBV7-2 and TRBJ2-5; weak D call: TRBD2 (7 bases). Between the trimmed V and J ends, which lost 1 base and 5 bases, there was a span of 17 bases. The CDR3 is 16 amino acids. The germline gives CDR1 SGHTA, CDR2 FQGNSA. The CDR3 sequence: CASSLGGGGASETQYF. CDR3 in DNA: TGTGCCAGCAGCTTAGGTGGGGGGGGCGCGTCGGAGACCCAGTACTTC.

V and J are TRBV27 and TRBJ1-2; no firm D call. Trimming took off 10 bases at V and 4 bases at J, with 13 bases between the two ends. The CDR3 is made up of 12 amino acids. The germline CDR1 and CDR2 sequences are MNHEY and SMNVEV (reference sequence). CDR3 in DNA: TGTGCCACAGCACCGGGGAGCTATGGCTACACCTTC. Its translation is CATAPGSYGYTF.

The J gene is TRBJ1-2, the V gene TRBV18; 7 bases align to TRBD1. The trim removed 5 bases at V and 3 bases at J, leaving 3 bases unmatched. The CDR3 totals 13 residues. Germline CDR1 reads KGHSH; CDR2 reads LQKENI. CDR3 residues: CASSTGVDYGYTF. CDR3 sequence (DNA): TGTGCCAGCTCAACAGGGGTGGACTATGGCTACACCTTC.

Only a few counts were recorded for this clone. This chain joins TRBV7-7 and TRBJ1-2; D gene unclear. The ends were cut back, 10 bases at V and 8 bases at J, with 17 bases in the middle. The germline CDR1 and CDR2 sequences are SSHAT and FNYEAQ (reference sequence). The CDR3 loop spans 12 amino acids. DNA of the CDR3: TGTGCCACCGTGCCCGACCCGGGAGGCTACACCTTC. Translated: CATVPDPGGYTF. Filled out from reference TRBV7-7 and TRBJ1-2, the complete variable domain reads GAGVSQSPRYKVTKRGQDVTLRCDPISSHATLYWYQQALGQGPEFLTYFNYEAQPDKSGLPSDRFSAERPEGSISTLTIQRTEQRDSAMYRCATVPDPGGYTFGSGTRLTVV.